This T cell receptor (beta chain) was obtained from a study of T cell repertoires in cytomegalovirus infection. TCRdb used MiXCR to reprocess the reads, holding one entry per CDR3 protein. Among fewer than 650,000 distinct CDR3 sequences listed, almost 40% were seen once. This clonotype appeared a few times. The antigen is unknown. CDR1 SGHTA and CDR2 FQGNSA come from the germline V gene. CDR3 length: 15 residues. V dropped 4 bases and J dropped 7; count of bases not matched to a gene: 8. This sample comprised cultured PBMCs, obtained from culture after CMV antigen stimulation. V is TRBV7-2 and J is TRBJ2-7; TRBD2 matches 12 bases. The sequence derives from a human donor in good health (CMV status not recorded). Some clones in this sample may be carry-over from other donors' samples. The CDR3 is CASSSTGTSGLEQYF. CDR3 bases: TGTGCCAGCAGCTCGACCGGGACTAGCGGGTTGGAGCAGTACTTC.